This entry lists 20 T cell receptor beta chains sequenced from one sample in a study of blood T cell repertoires in COVID-19. The repertoire was sequenced with immunoSEQ multiplex PCR; TCRdb's copy has only in-frame clones and lacks some. The sample holds hundreds of thousands of clones; approximately 90% are singletons and the top ten take under 2.5%. Sequencing used PBMCs or T cells enriched from blood (not recorded which). The source of these receptors is an older woman in a cohort exposed to, infected with or recovered from COVID-19 (not recorded which).

The gene calls are TRBV19 and TRBJ2-7; 9 bases fit TRBD2. CDR3 length equals 14 residues. Per the germline V gene, CDR1 is LNHDA and CDR2 is SQIVND (reference sequence). V was pared by 5 bases and J by 4 bases, with 6 bases of the junction left unmatched. CDR3 coding DNA: TGTGCCAGTAGTGAGGCGGGAGGGTTGTACGAGCAGTACTTC. As protein: CASSEAGGLYEQYF.

This clone has a single count. V and J are TRBV18 and TRBJ2-3, with 15 bases aligning to TRBD2. The CDR3 contains 17 residues. V trimming: 6 bases; J trimming: 2 bases; junction bases outside the gene matches: 6. CDR1 is KGHSH and CDR2 is LQKENI in the germline V gene. The CDR3 region has the DNA TGTGCCAGCTCCCCTGGACTAGCGGGAGGGGTCACAGATACGCAGTATTTT. This encodes CASSPGLAGGVTDTQYF.

CDR3 nucleotide sequence: TGTGCCGGCCCACTAGCGAGCACAGATACGCAGTATTTT. This codes for CAGPLASTDTQYF. This chain links TRBV19 with TRBJ2-3, with 7 positions matching TRBD2. This CDR3 is 13 amino acids long. Germline V gene sequence: CDR1 LNHDA, CDR2 SQIVND (reference sequence). Unmatched junction bases numbered 5, after V lost 11 bases and J lost 0 bases.

This clone was counted only a few times. V usage is TRBV11-2 and J usage is TRBJ1-4; 7 bases match TRBD1. V gave up 3 bases and J gave up 4 bases; unmatched junction bases: 8. The CDR3 is made up of 16 amino acids. Germline CDR1 SGHAT, CDR2 FQNNGV. The CDR3 sequence is CASSFSGQAGNEKLFF. The CDR3 nucleotides are TGTGCCAGCAGCTTTTCCGGACAGGCCGGTAATGAAAAACTGTTTTTT.

The rearrangement links TRBV7-3 to TRBJ2-3, with TRBD2 matching over 9 bases. V lost 3 bases, J lost 12 bases, and 13 bases stayed unmatched. Looked up from germline, CDR1 is SGHTA and CDR2 is FQGTGA. The CDR3 has 15 residues. CDR3 nucleotide sequence: TGTGCCAGCAGCTTTAGCGGGAGTGAGCGCTCCCCCCAGTATTTT. It translates to CASSFSGSERSPQYF.

This chain uses TRBV19 with TRBJ2-2, with D tentatively TRBD2 (5 bases). Germline V gene data show CDR1 as LNHDA and CDR2 as SQIVND (reference sequence). V was trimmed by 1 base and J by 6 bases, leaving 12 bases between them. The CDR3 is 15 amino acids. The CDR3 DNA follows: TGTGCCAGTAGTATAGGTAGAGGGATCGCCGGGGAGCTGTTTTTT. This gives the protein CASSIGRGIAGELFF. Full variable domain (missing parts from reference TRBV19 and TRBJ2-2): DGGITQSPKYLFRKEGQNVTLSCEQNLNHDAMYWYRQDPGQGLRLIYYSQIVNDFQKGDIAEGYSVSREKKESFPLTVTSAQKNPTAFYLCASSIGRGIAGELFFGEGSRLTVL.

The chain recombines TRBV7-8 with TRBJ2-1, with TRBD2 identical over 9 bases. This CDR3 is 14 amino acids long. Germline CDR1 SGHVS, CDR2 FQNEAQ. The V gene end was trimmed by 7 bases and the J gene end by 4 bases; junction bases not matched to a gene: 5. Here the CDR3 DNA reads TGTGCCAGCATTGGCGGGAGGGGGTACAATGAGCAGTTCTTC. Amino acid sequence: CASIGGRGYNEQFF.

The gene calls are TRBV2 and TRBJ1-3, with TRBD1 as a possible D gene (6 bases). The CDR3 runs to 14 residues. The germline V and J ends were trimmed by 4 bases and 1 base, with 8 bases remaining between them. Germline lookup yields CDR1 SNHLY and CDR2 FYNNEI. The CDR3 spells CASSAQGSGNTIYF. The CDR3 DNA reads TGTGCCAGCAGTGCCCAGGGGTCTGGAAACACCATATATTTT.

The chain employs TRBV5-1 and TRBJ2-5, with TRBD2 matching over 7 bases. The CDR3 sequence is 15 residues long. V dropped 2 bases and J dropped 2; count of bases not matched to a gene: 6. CDR1 is SGHRS and CDR2 is YFSETQ in the germline V gene. CDR3 residues: CASSFSSGPQETQYF. The CDR3, as DNA: TGCGCCAGCAGCTTCTCTAGCGGACCTCAAGAGACCCAGTACTTC.

The chain has TRBV28 and TRBJ1-2; possibly TRBD1 for D (6 bases). CDR1 is MDHEN and CDR2 is SYDVKM in the germline V gene. The V gene lost 10 bases and the J gene lost 8 bases, with 17 bases spanning the gap. The CDR3 has 12 amino acids. The CDR3 bases are TGTGCCATACAACAGGGCCCCGGCGGCTACACCTTC. Translated, it gives CAIQQGPGGYTF.

The chain carries TRBV14 and TRBJ2-5; 7 nucleotides agree with TRBD1. CDR1 and CDR2 (germline): SGHDN, FVKESK. This CDR3 region has 16 residues. V was pared by 4 bases and J by 4 bases, with 12 bases of the junction left unmatched. CDR3 in amino acids: CASSPNYRGIRETQYF. The CDR3 coding sequence is TGTGCCAGCAGCCCCAACTACAGGGGAATCAGAGAGACCCAGTACTTC.

This clone was counted once. The V gene is TRBV5-1, the J gene TRBJ2-7; D is possibly TRBD2 (6 bases). Germline CDR1 is SGHRS and CDR2 is YFSETQ. Trimming pared 3 bases from V and 5 bases from J, leaving 15 bases between. The CDR3 spans 14 residues. The CDR3 is CASSWAGSPDEQYF. The CDR3 DNA follows: TGCGCCAGCAGCTGGGCCGGGAGTCCCGACGAGCAGTACTTC.

The V gene is TRBV7-9, the J gene TRBJ2-1; D may be TRBD1 (7 bases). Germline loops: CDR1 SEHNR, CDR2 FQNEAQ (reference sequence). V was clipped by 4 bases and J by 0 bases, with 16 bases between them. The CDR3 consists of 17 residues. The CDR3 loop reads CASSSRGAGSSYNEQFF. The CDR3 DNA follows: TGTGCCAGCAGCTCCAGGGGGGCGGGAAGCTCCTACAATGAGCAGTTCTTC.

The gene calls are TRBV7-8 and TRBJ1-5, with unresolved D. Trimming removed 7 bases from V and 3 bases from J, with 13 bases in between. The CDR3 has 14 residues. Germline-derived CDR1 and CDR2 are SGHVS and FQNEAQ. DNA for the CDR3: TGTGCCAGCACCTCTCCAGGTGCCAATCAGCCCCAGCATTTT. Protein: CASTSPGANQPQHF. Complete variable domain (other parts from reference TRBV7-8 and TRBJ1-5): GAGVSQSPRYKVAKRGQDVALRCDPISGHVSLFWYQQALGQGPEFLTYFQNEAQLDKSGLPSDRFFAERPEGSVSTLKIQRTQQEDSAVYLCASTSPGANQPQHFGDGTRLSIL.

The chain has TRBV15 and TRBJ2-1; unclear D gene. CDR3 length: 11 residues. Germline loops: CDR1 LNHNV, CDR2 YYDKDF (reference sequence). The V end was cut by 8 bases, the J end by 4 bases, with 6 bases between. As DNA, the CDR3 is TGTGCCACCCAAATTTACAATGAGCAGTTCTTC. Translation gives CATQIYNEQFF.

This chain joins TRBV18 and TRBJ1-2; D gene unclear. Deletions cut 6 bases from V and 5 bases from J, with 13 bases between. Germline CDR1 KGHSH, CDR2 LQKENI. This CDR3 comprises 13 residues. The CDR3 is CASSPDETYGYTF. DNA for the CDR3: TGTGCCAGCTCCCCGGATGAGACTTATGGCTACACCTTC.

This clone has a single count. The chain employs TRBV28 and TRBJ2-7; 10 bases map to TRBD2. The V segment lost 7 bases and the J segment 6 bases; nucleotides outside the gene matches: 9. The germline CDR1 and CDR2 sequences are MDHEN and SYDVKM. CDR3 length: 14 residues. The chain's CDR3 is CASNQAGGSGEQYF. The DNA for the CDR3 is TGTGCCAGCAATCAAGCGGGAGGGTCGGGCGAGCAGTACTTC.

This sequence joins TRBV24-1 and TRBJ2-2, with TRBD2 identical over 8 bases. CDR3 length: 15 amino acids. Germline lookup yields CDR1 KGHDR and CDR2 SFDVKD. V lost 4 bases and J lost 5; bases outside the gene matches: 5. CDR3 DNA: TGTGCCACCAGTGACGGGGGGGCGCGGACCGGGGAGCTGTTTTTT. Translated: CATSDGGARTGELFF.

This clone was counted only a few times. CDR3 amino acids: CASSFEGYGSGYTF. In nucleotides, the CDR3 is TGTGCCAGCAGCTTCGAAGGTTACGGGTCCGGCTACACCTTC. The chain links TRBV7-2 to TRBJ1-2; no reliable D call. CDR3 length: 14 amino acids. The germline CDR1 and CDR2 sequences are SGHTA and FQGNSA. V lost 3 bases to trimming and J lost 8 bases, with 16 bases between them.

The chain uses TRBV3-1 (or the pseudogene TRBV3-2) and TRBJ2-3; 8 bases line up with TRBD2. This CDR3 is 15 amino acids long. V was pared by 1 base and J by 2 bases, with 2 bases of the junction left unmatched. Looked up from germline, CDR1 is LGHDT and CDR2 is YNNKEL (reference sequence). The CDR3: CASSQGTSFTDTQYF. DNA of the CDR3: TGTGCCAGCAGCCAAGGGACTAGCTTCACAGATACGCAGTATTTT.